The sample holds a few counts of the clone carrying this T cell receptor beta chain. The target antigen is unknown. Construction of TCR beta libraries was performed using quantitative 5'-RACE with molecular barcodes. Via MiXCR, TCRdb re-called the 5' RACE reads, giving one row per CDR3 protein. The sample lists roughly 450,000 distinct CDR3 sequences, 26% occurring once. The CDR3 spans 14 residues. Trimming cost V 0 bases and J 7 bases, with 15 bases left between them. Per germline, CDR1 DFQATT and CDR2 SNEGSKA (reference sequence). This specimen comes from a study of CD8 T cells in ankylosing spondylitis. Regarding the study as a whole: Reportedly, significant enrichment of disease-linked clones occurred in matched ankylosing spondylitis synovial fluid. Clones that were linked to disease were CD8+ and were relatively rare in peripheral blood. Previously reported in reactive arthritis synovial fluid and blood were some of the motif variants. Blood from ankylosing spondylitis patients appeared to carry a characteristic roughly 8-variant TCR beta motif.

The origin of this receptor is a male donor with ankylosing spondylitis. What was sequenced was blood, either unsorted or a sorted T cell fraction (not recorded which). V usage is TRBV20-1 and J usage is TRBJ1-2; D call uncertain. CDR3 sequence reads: CSARDPMGSFGYTF. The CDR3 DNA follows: TGCAGTGCTAGAGATCCCATGGGGAGTTTTGGCTACACCTTC.